These 23 T cell receptor beta chains came from one sample sequenced in a study of early T cells in non-severe SARS-CoV-2 infection. Via MiXCR, TCRdb re-called the 5' RACE reads, giving one row per CDR3 protein. Of more than 75,000 distinct CDR3 sequences in the sample, 13% to 15% were seen once. The sequencing input was whole blood. The receptors derive from an adult who was a healthcare worker with PCR-confirmed SARS-CoV-2 infection or an uninfected control (not recorded which).

This clonotype was observed a few times. The chain recombines TRBV3-1 with TRBJ1-1; a possible D gene is TRBD1 (5 bases). The ends were cut back, 6 bases at V and 6 bases at J, with 14 bases in the middle. CDR1 is LGHDT and CDR2 is YNNKEL in the germline V gene (reference sequence). CDR3 length equals 13 residues. Here the CDR3 reads CASRLMGGAEAFF. In DNA, the CDR3 is TGTGCCAGCAGGCTAATGGGGGGGGCTGAAGCTTTCTTT.

This clonotype was counted only a few times. The chain has TRBV5-1 and TRBJ2-2, with D tentatively TRBD2 (6 bases). This CDR3 is built from 15 residues. The ends were cut back, 3 bases at V and 3 bases at J, with 12 bases in the middle. Germline CDR1 reads SGHRS; CDR2 reads YFSETQ. The CDR3: CASSSSGEDTGELFF. DNA for the CDR3: TGCGCCAGCAGCTCTTCGGGGGAGGACACCGGGGAGCTGTTTTTT. Drawing the rest from reference TRBV5-1 and TRBJ2-2, the complete variable domain is KAGVTQTPRYLIKTRGQQVTLSCSPISGHRSVSWYQQTPGQGLQFLFEYFSETQRNKGNFPGRFSGRQFSNSRSEMNVSTLELGDSALYLCASSSSGEDTGELFFGEGSRLTVL.

The chain links TRBV28 to TRBJ2-2, with unresolved D. Per the germline V gene, CDR1 is MDHEN and CDR2 is SYDVKM. V lost 1 base and J 6 bases, leaving 6 bases between the germline ends. The CDR3 has 13 residues. In DNA, the CDR3 is TGTGCCAGCAGTTTATCCAGGCCCGGGGAGCTGTTTTTT. Protein: CASSLSRPGELFF.

Relative to its sample, this clonotype is medium-sized (0.01 to 0.1%). The rearrangement links TRBV5-4 to TRBJ2-5, with D tentatively TRBD1 or TRBD2 (5 bases each). V lost 0 bases and J lost 6, with 15 bases in between. The CDR3 runs to 15 residues. Looked up from germline, CDR1 is SGHNT and CDR2 is YYREEE (reference sequence). Here the CDR3 DNA reads TGTGCCAGCAGCTTGGTTTGGGACGATGAACAGACCCAGTACTTC. Its translation: CASSLVWDDEQTQYF. Supplemented by reference TRBV5-4 and TRBJ2-5, the full variable domain reads ETGVTQSPTHLIKTRGQQVTLRCSSQSGHNTVSWYQQALGQGPQFIFQYYREEENGRGNFPPRFSGLQFPNYSSELNVNALELDDSALYLCASSLVWDDEQTQYFGPGTRLLVL.

This clonotype was seen a handful of times. The rearrangement links TRBV6-6 to TRBJ2-3, with a weak D call TRBD2 (5 bases). The CDR3 spans 14 residues. Between the trimmed V and J ends, which lost 5 bases and 2 bases, there was a span of 11 bases. Looked up from germline, CDR1 is MNHNY and CDR2 is SVGAGI (reference sequence). The CDR3 DNA is TGTGCCAGCAGTAGGCAGCGGACCACAGATACGCAGTATTTT. Translated, it gives CASSRQRTTDTQYF.

Comments on this clonotype: This may be a read error, as it is one base from a much larger clone. This chain's CDR3 is CTSSSPAYTIYF. The CDR3 region has the DNA TGTACCAGCAGTTCCCCAGCTTACACCATATATTTT. The V gene is TRBV28, the J gene TRBJ1-3; D ambiguous. Germline V gene sequence: CDR1 MDHEN, CDR2 SYDVKM. CDR3 size: 12 residues.

In nucleotides, the CDR3 is TGTGCCAGCGGCTCAAACACAGCCTATGGCTACACCTTC. This encodes CASGSNTAYGYTF. This chain uses TRBV28 with TRBJ1-2; D not certain. This CDR3 spans 13 amino acids. Trimming stripped 8 bases from V and 4 bases from J, with 14 bases between. The V gene's germline CDR1 is MDHEN and CDR2 SYDVKM.

The table lists this clonotype with many counts. The V call is TRBV7-9, the J call TRBJ1-5, with D possibly matching TRBD1 (6 bases). V dropped 2 bases and J dropped 5 bases, with 10 bases sitting between them. CDR1 is SEHNR, CDR2 FQNEAQ, per germline (reference sequence). CDR3 length: 14 residues. Here the CDR3 reads CASSLSTGHQPQHF. The CDR3 region has the DNA TGTGCCAGCAGCTTATCGACAGGTCATCAGCCCCAGCATTTT.

The chain carries TRBV9 and TRBJ2-1; D not certain. The germline gives CDR1 SGDLS, CDR2 YYNGEE. This CDR3 contains 16 residues. Trimming removed 4 bases at V and 0 bases at J, with 14 bases between. CDR3 protein: CASSSRTVSSYNEQFF. The CDR3 DNA follows: TGTGCCAGCAGCTCCCGGACGGTTAGCTCCTACAATGAGCAGTTCTTC.

This chain joins TRBV6-5 and TRBJ2-3; TRBD2 agrees at 7 bases. The V segment lost 8 bases and the J segment 2 bases; nucleotides outside the gene matches: 7. The germline CDR1 and CDR2 sequences are MNHEY and SVGAGI. The CDR3 length is 14 residues. CDR3 residues: CASQDGGFTDTQYF. The DNA for the CDR3 is TGTGCCAGCCAGGACGGGGGGTTCACAGATACGCAGTATTTT.

The chain links TRBV6-5 to TRBJ2-7; 14 nucleotides line up with TRBD2. V lost 5 bases and J lost 2; bases outside the gene matches: 5. This CDR3 is built from 16 residues. Germline V gene sequence: CDR1 MNHEY, CDR2 SVGAGI. Here the CDR3 reads CASSPKGLAGAYEQYF. For the CDR3, the DNA is TGTGCCAGCAGTCCCAAGGGACTAGCGGGGGCCTACGAGCAGTACTTC.

CDR3 in amino acids: CASSQDWGQGLDEQFF. CDR3 nucleotides: TGTGCCAGCAGCCAAGATTGGGGACAGGGTCTCGATGAGCAGTTCTTC. The V gene is TRBV4-2, the J gene TRBJ2-1; 9 nucleotides align to TRBD1. The germline V gene has CDR1 LGHNA and CDR2 YNFKEQ. The CDR3 sequence is 16 residues long. The V gene end was trimmed by 0 bases and the J gene end by 8 bases; junction bases not matched to a gene: 8.

V gene TRBV7-9 combines with J gene TRBJ2-7; TRBD1 agrees at 8 bases. The CDR3 extends over 14 amino acids. The germline gives CDR1 SEHNR, CDR2 FQNEAQ (reference sequence). Germline trimming cut 7 bases from V and 2 bases from J; bases unmatched to any gene: 7. The CDR3 region is CASIPTGDTYEQYF. The CDR3, as DNA: TGTGCCAGCATTCCGACAGGGGACACCTACGAGCAGTACTTC.

This chain uses TRBV5-1 with TRBJ1-4, with TRBD1 identical over 7 bases. CDR3 length equals 14 residues. From germline, CDR1 is SGHRS and CDR2 YFSETQ. V dropped 2 bases and J dropped 7; count of bases not matched to a gene: 5. The CDR3: CASSFGAGGEKLFF. The CDR3 bases are TGCGCCAGCAGCTTTGGGGCAGGGGGTGAAAAACTGTTTTTT. Full variable domain (outside the CDR3, taken from reference TRBV5-1 and TRBJ1-4): KAGVTQTPRYLIKTRGQQVTLSCSPISGHRSVSWYQQTPGQGLQFLFEYFSETQRNKGNFPGRFSGRQFSNSRSEMNVSTLELGDSALYLCASSFGAGGEKLFFGSGTQLSVL.

This clonotype was counted at least ten times. The chain has TRBV29-1 and TRBJ2-7; TRBD1 is a possible D gene (5 bases). V was trimmed by 3 bases and J by 0 bases, leaving 6 bases between them. Germline CDR1 is SQVTM and CDR2 is ANQGSEA. The CDR3 covers 12 residues. The CDR3 protein is CSVEDNSYEQYF. CDR3 coding DNA: TGCAGCGTTGAGGACAACTCCTACGAGCAGTACTTC.

There are a few counts of this clonotype. The DNA is left out, because the CDR3 cannot be placed on it with certainty; the CDR3 is given as TCRdb lists it. V is TRBV28 and J is TRBJ1-2. Germline CDR1 and CDR2: MDHEN and SYDVKM. Termini included, the CDR3 measures 15 amino acids. The CDR3 reads CASSFLAEINYGYTF.

This clonotype has only a few counts. CDR3 protein: CASREGYEQYF. CDR3 sequence (DNA): TGTGCCAGCAGGGAGGGATACGAGCAGTACTTC. The chain is built from TRBV6-5 and TRBJ2-7, with a tentative D call TRBD2 (6 bases). V lost 6 bases to trimming and J lost 4 bases, with 7 bases between them. CDR3 length equals 11 residues. Germline V gene data show CDR1 as MNHEY and CDR2 as SVGAGI.

V and J are TRBV19 and TRBJ2-1; 12 positions agree with TRBD2. Germline CDR1 and CDR2: LNHDA and SQIVND (reference sequence). The CDR3 loop spans 16 amino acids. V shed 4 bases and J 6 bases; nucleotides not matched to a gene: 7. The CDR3 reads CASSTYSSGGANEQFF. DNA of the CDR3: TGTGCCAGTAGTACTTACTCTAGCGGGGGGGCCAATGAGCAGTTCTTC.

There are many counts of this clonotype. The V call is TRBV20-1, the J call TRBJ2-7; 10 nucleotides match TRBD1. The CDR3 extends over 16 amino acids. CDR1 and CDR2 (germline): DFQATT, SNEGSKA (reference sequence). Germline trimming cut 6 bases from V and 2 bases from J; bases unmatched to any gene: 13. The CDR3 DNA is TGCAGTGCCCCTAGTGCAGGGACAGGGGACCCCTACGAGCAGTACTTC. Its protein product is CSAPSAGTGDPYEQYF.

To note about this clonotype: One end of the junction does not line up with germline, which may come from a read error. The J gene is TRBJ1-6, the V gene TRBV20-1; TRBD1 might be the D (5 bases). This CDR3 comprises 15 residues. Germline-derived CDR1 and CDR2 are DFQATT and SNEGSKA (reference sequence). The CDR3 loop is CSAGDLVGGNSPLHF. As DNA, the CDR3 is TGCAGTGCTGGAGACCTTGTTGGGGGTAATTCACCCCTCCACTTT.

This clonotype occurred a few times. This chain links TRBV7-9 with TRBJ2-1, with TRBD1 matching 11 bases. Germline V gene data show CDR1 as SEHNR and CDR2 as FQNEAQ (reference sequence). Losses at the gene ends were 5 bases for V and 3 bases for J; bases not matched to a gene: 3. The CDR3 consists of 15 residues. CDR3 amino acids: CASSRTGGLYNEQFF. CDR3 DNA sequence: TGTGCCAGCAGCCGGACAGGGGGCCTCTACAATGAGCAGTTCTTC.

This clonotype has a handful of counts. This rearrangement joins TRBV9 to TRBJ1-6; D is undetermined. The V end was cut by 0 bases, the J end by 9 bases, with 7 bases between. Germline V CDR1 and CDR2: SGDLS, YYNGEE. CDR3 length: 13 residues. CDR3 DNA: TGTGCCAGCAGCGTAGGAATGGTTTCACCCCTCCACTTT. Protein: CASSVGMVSPLHF.

This clonotype showed up just a few times. The chain carries TRBV7-8 and TRBJ1-5; 10 bases are shared with TRBD1. Germline values: CDR1 SGHVS, CDR2 FQNEAQ. CDR3 length: 14 amino acids. V trimming: 5 bases; J trimming: 7 bases; junction bases outside the gene matches: 5. CDR3 nucleotide sequence: TGTGCCAGCAGCCAGACAGGGGGCAGACAGCCCCAGCATTTT. Translated: CASSQTGGRQPQHF.